The 10 T cell receptor beta chains below all came from one sample that was sequenced in a study of blood T cell repertoires in COVID-19. Only in-frame clones appear in the TCRdb table, and some are missing; sequencing was by immunoSEQ multiplex PCR. Here the sample spans about 91,000 clones, almost 90% being singletons. The material sequenced was peripheral blood. The receptors derive from a woman in her seventies with acute or convalescent COVID-19.

The chain has TRBV4-1 and TRBJ2-1; 7 positions agree with TRBD1. The CDR3 is made up of 14 amino acids. V lost 8 bases, J lost 4 bases, and 8 bases stayed unmatched. In germline, CDR1 is MGHRA, CDR2 YSYEKL. As DNA, the CDR3 is TGCGCCAGCCGAACCGGGACAGTTTACAATGAGCAGTTCTTC. It is translated as CASRTGTVYNEQFF.

CDR3 sequence: CASSVDAGVEKLFF. The CDR3, as DNA: TGTGCCAGCAGCGTAGACGCAGGGGTTGAAAAACTGTTTTTT. This sequence joins TRBV9 and TRBJ1-4; D is possibly TRBD1 (6 bases). The V and J ends lost 0 bases and 7 bases respectively, with 10 bases between them. Germline lookup yields CDR1 SGDLS and CDR2 YYNGEE. The CDR3 is 14 amino acids.

This chain links TRBV5-4 with TRBJ1-5; the D is unclear. Trimming stripped 0 bases from V and 5 bases from J, with 9 bases between. CDR1 SGHNT and CDR2 YYREEE come from the germline V gene (reference sequence). The CDR3 runs to 14 residues. The CDR3 region is CASSLGGSYQPQHF. The CDR3 DNA sequence: TGTGCCAGCAGCTTGGGAGGGTCTTATCAGCCCCAGCATTTT.

In its sample, this clone was seen a few times. The chain links TRBV11-2 to TRBJ2-7; D is possibly TRBD1 (6 bases). V was shortened by 1 base and J by 3 bases, with 10 bases between the two germline ends. The CDR3 has 14 residues. Germline V gene lookup returns CDR1 SGHAT and CDR2 FQNNGV. The CDR3 region is CASSLVGQNYEQYF. Written as DNA, the CDR3 is TGTGCCAGCAGCTTAGTTGGACAGAACTACGAGCAGTACTTC.

The chain joins TRBV15 to TRBJ1-2; a weak D match, TRBD1 (6 bases). Germline loops: CDR1 LNHNV, CDR2 YYDKDF (reference sequence). The CDR3 length is 18 residues. V was cut by 2 bases and J by 4 bases, with 23 bases left in between. The CDR3 loop is CATSRPKNVGGLVYGYTF. CDR3 sequence (DNA): TGTGCCACCAGCAGACCTAAGAATGTGGGGGGGCTCGTCTATGGCTACACCTTC.

The chain is built from TRBV4-1 and TRBJ2-1; weak D call: TRBD1 (6 bases). This CDR3 has 15 residues. Germline CDR1 is MGHRA and CDR2 is YSYEKL. The V end was cut by 2 bases, the J end by 3 bases, with 11 bases between. CDR3 region: CASSQFEGDYNEQFF. In DNA, the CDR3 is TGCGCCAGCAGCCAATTCGAGGGGGACTACAATGAGCAGTTCTTC.

The V gene is TRBV3-1 (or the pseudogene TRBV3-2), the J gene TRBJ2-1; 8 positions agree with TRBD1. The CDR3 covers 19 residues. Germline values: CDR1 LGHDT, CDR2 YNNKEL (reference sequence). V shed 2 bases, J shed 0 bases, and the junction held 12 bases outside the gene matches. In DNA form, the CDR3 reads TGTGCCAGCAGCCAAAAAATACAGGGGGGCTCGGACTCCTACAATGAGCAGTTCTTC. It translates to CASSQKIQGGSDSYNEQFF.

The gene calls are TRBV9 and TRBJ1-1; no reliable D call. There are 13 residues in the CDR3. Germline CDR1 SGDLS, CDR2 YYNGEE. V was pared by 4 bases and J by 2 bases, with 9 bases between. The DNA for the CDR3 is TGTGCCAGCAGCCGAGCACTAAACACTGAAGCTTTCTTT. This sequence encodes CASSRALNTEAFF.

CDR3 in DNA: TGTGCCAGCTCACTCCCGGGACAGGGGGTGAACTCCTACGAGCAGTACTTC. Its translation: CASSLPGQGVNSYEQYF. This chain uses TRBV18 with TRBJ2-7, with 11 nucleotides matching TRBD1. The CDR3 totals 17 residues. The V segment lost 4 bases and the J segment 0 bases; nucleotides outside the gene matches: 8. Germline V gene lookup returns CDR1 KGHSH and CDR2 LQKENI.

The gene calls are TRBV7-9 and TRBJ2-7; no clear D gene. V lost 3 bases and J 2 bases, leaving 8 bases between the germline ends. The CDR3 is made up of 13 amino acids. Germline V lookup: CDR1 SEHNR, CDR2 FQNEAQ (reference sequence). The CDR3 spells CASSLGIAYEQYF. For the CDR3, the DNA is TGTGCCAGCAGCTTGGGCATAGCCTACGAGCAGTACTTC.